Listed below are T cell receptor beta chains from one sample, sequenced in a study of T cell repertoires in cytomegalovirus infection. TCRdb reanalysed the reads using MiXCR and keeps one entry per CDR3 protein. The table shows some 590,000 distinct CDR3 sequences, with over 35% occurring only once. What these receptors recognize is not known. This sample comprised cultured PBMCs, obtained from culture after CMV antigen stimulation. These receptors were collected from a human donor in good health (CMV status not recorded). Some clones in this sample may be carry-over from other donors' samples. CDR3s include the opening cysteine and the closing phenylalanine or tryptophan. The D gene is left open where the match is weak. Clone size appears in some rows only: once, few, many, or a class for an expanded clone.

DNA	CDR3	V	D	J	size
TGCGCCAGTCGACTACCCATTAGCACAGATACGCAGTATTTT	CASRLPISTDTQYF	TRBV10-2	NA	TRBJ2-3	NA
TGTGCCAGCTCACAATCCGGGACTGACAATGAGCAGTTCTTC	CASSQSGTDNEQFF	TRBV18	NA	TRBJ2-1	NA
TGTGCCAGTAGTACGGAGGTCCCCTACAATGAGCAGTTCTTC	CASSTEVPYNEQFF	TRBV19	NA	TRBJ2-1	once
TGTGCCAGCAGTTACGTGGGGGCCTCCTACGAGCAGTACTTC	CASSYVGASYEQYF	TRBV6-2/TRBV6-3	NA	TRBJ2-7	few
TGTGCCAGCTCGACGGCGGGGAAAGAGACCCAGTACTTC	CASSTAGKETQYF	TRBV18	NA	TRBJ2-5	NA
TGTGCCAGCAGCTCAGGGGGTAACAACTATGGCTACACCTTC	CASSSGGNNYGYTF	TRBV7-2	TRBD1	TRBJ1-2	few
TGTGCCAGCAGCCGGGACAGGGGGTTTGGCAATGAGCAGTTCTTC	CASSRDRGFGNEQFF	TRBV11-2	TRBD1	TRBJ2-1	NA
TGTGCCAGCAGCCCCCGGGACAGGGGGGGCTCCTACAATGAGCAGTTCTTC	CASSPRDRGGSYNEQFF	TRBV7-2	TRBD1	TRBJ2-1	NA
TGTGCCAGCAGTTCACGGACTAGCGGGAGGCCCGGGGAGCTGTTTTTT	CASSSRTSGRPGELFF	TRBV6-5	TRBD2	TRBJ2-2	NA
TGTGCCAGCAGTATTCCGGGACGCATCTACGAGCAGTACTTC	CASSIPGRIYEQYF	TRBV7-2	NA	TRBJ2-7	NA
TGCGCCAGCAGCGGAACAGGGGGCGTCACTGAAGCTTTCTTT	CASSGTGGVTEAFF	TRBV5-1	TRBD1	TRBJ1-1	NA
TGTGCCAGCAGCTCTGGCGGCCTAGGACAGGGGACCCAGTACTTC	CASSSGGLGQGTQYF	TRBV7-6	TRBD1	TRBJ2-5	NA
TGTGCCAGCAGTTACTCGATCGGCAGTTACAATGAGCAGTTCTTC	CASSYSIGSYNEQFF	TRBV6-5	NA	TRBJ2-1	NA
TGTGCCATCTCTTCAGGGACAGGGGACATCGAGCAGTACTTC	CAISSGTGDIEQYF	TRBV10-3	TRBD1	TRBJ2-7	NA
TGCGCCAGCAGCCAAGCTCAACTACTAGCGGGGGGGCCGGATACGCAGTATTTT	CASSQAQLLAGGPDTQYF	TRBV4-1	TRBD2	TRBJ2-3	NA
TGTGCCAGCAGTGAAGCGGGACAGGGGTGGGGAGACACTGAAGCTTTCTTT	CASSEAGQGWGDTEAFF	TRBV2	TRBD1	TRBJ1-1	few
TGTGCCAGCAGCTTAGGACAGGGGGACTGGGAGACCCAGTACTTC	CASSLGQGDWETQYF	TRBV7-9	TRBD1	TRBJ2-5	NA
TGTGCCAGCAGCCAAGTGGACAGGGGTGAAAAACTGTTTTTT	CASSQVDRGEKLFF	TRBV14	TRBD1	TRBJ1-4	NA
TGTGCCAGCAGTTTTGGGGGGCGCATGGGACGGAATCAGCCCCAGCATTTT	CASSFGGRMGRNQPQHF	TRBV12-3/TRBV12-4	NA	TRBJ1-5	NA
TGTGCCAGCAGTTTATTTGGGCCCTATGGCTACACCTTC	CASSLFGPYGYTF	TRBV28	NA	TRBJ1-2	few
TGTGCCAGCAGTGAAGAGAACACCGGGGAGCTGTTTTTT	CASSEENTGELFF	TRBV2	NA	TRBJ2-2	NA
TGCAGTGCAAGGAGGGGACTGAACACTGAAGCTTTCTTT	CSARRGLNTEAFF	TRBV20-1	NA	TRBJ1-1	NA
TGTGCCAGTAGTCCCACCGGGGGCCCCGCCGGACTAGCGGACACAGATACGCAGTATTTT	CASSPTGGPAGLADTDTQYF	TRBV19	TRBD2	TRBJ2-3	NA
TGTGCCAGCAGCGAGGGACAGGGAATGAATGAAAAACTGTTTTTT	CASSEGQGMNEKLFF	TRBV5-4	TRBD1	TRBJ1-4	once
TGTGCCAGTAGTATAGATCCGGGAAGGGGGCGTCCCAAAAACATTCAGTACTTC	CASSIDPGRGRPKNIQYF	TRBV19	TRBD1	TRBJ2-4	once
TGTGCCAGCAGCTTAGTCGGAGGGACCCTGGGGGAGACCCAGTACTTC	CASSLVGGTLGETQYF	TRBV7-2	NA	TRBJ2-5	few
TGTGCCAGCACCCGATGGTCTAGCGGGGGCCACGAGCAGTACTTC	CASTRWSSGGHEQYF	TRBV12-3/TRBV12-4	TRBD2	TRBJ2-7	once
TGTGCCAGCAGCATACAGGGGGCAGATGGCTACACCTTC	CASSIQGADGYTF	TRBV7-2	TRBD1	TRBJ1-2	few
TGTGCCAGCAGCTTGGGGGGCGGGAGTAATGAGCAGTTCTTC	CASSLGGGSNEQFF	TRBV7-6	NA	TRBJ2-1	few
TGTGCCAGCAAGACGGGACTAGCGGGGAATGAGCAGTTCTTC	CASKTGLAGNEQFF	TRBV6-5	TRBD2	TRBJ2-1	NA
TGCAGTGCATTGGGACAGATTCGAAACACCATATATTTT	CSALGQIRNTIYF	TRBV20-1	TRBD1	TRBJ1-3	NA
TGTGCCAGCAGTTACACTTTTGAACAGAGGGACTACAATGAGCAGTTCTTC	CASSYTFEQRDYNEQFF	TRBV5-6	NA	TRBJ2-1	NA
TGTGCCAGCAGTTTAAAACAGACAAATGAGCAGTTCTTC	CASSLKQTNEQFF	TRBV12-3/TRBV12-4	NA	TRBJ2-1	few
TGTGCCAGCCTTGCCCTGACCGGGACTAAACCCTACGAGCAGTACTTC	CASLALTGTKPYEQYF	TRBV27	TRBD2	TRBJ2-7	NA
TGTGCCAGCAGCCCACCCTCCGGGGCACACAATGAGCAGTTCTTC	CASSPPSGAHNEQFF	TRBV11-2	NA	TRBJ2-1	few
TGTGCCAGCGGAAGGACTGGCCGGGATACGCAGTATTTT	CASGRTGRDTQYF	TRBV6-5	NA	TRBJ2-3	NA
TGTGCCAGCAGCCAGGGGGAGAACACAGATACGCAGTATTTT	CASSQGENTDTQYF	TRBV5-4	TRBD1	TRBJ2-3	NA
TGTGCCAGCAGCTTAGACAGGGGAGTTGACTATGGCTACACCTTC	CASSLDRGVDYGYTF	TRBV7-8	TRBD1	TRBJ1-2	NA
TGTGCCAGCAGCTTAACGGGGGTCAGCACAGATACGCAGTATTTT	CASSLTGVSTDTQYF	TRBV7-6	NA	TRBJ2-3	NA
TGTGCCAGCAGCGGCAGACAGGGGCCGCTTGAAGCTTTCTTT	CASSGRQGPLEAFF	TRBV7-9	TRBD1	TRBJ1-1	NA